The 2 T cell receptor beta chains below all came from one sample that was sequenced in a study of glioma-infiltrating T cells. Using RNA template, CDR3s of TCR alpha and beta were amplified with iRepertoire arm-PCR. TCRdb reprocessed the multiplex PCR reads via MiXCR and lists one record per CDR3 protein. The sample lists approximately 140,000 distinct CDR3 sequences, about 22% occurring once. The sequenced sample consisted of glioma tissue, nonneoplastic brain tissue, or PBMCs (not recorded which). The receptors were gathered from a human donor with low-grade glioma or glioblastoma, undergoing nonglioma brain surgery, or in good health (not recorded which).

This clonotype has just a few counts. V and J are TRBV2 and TRBJ2-5; TRBD2 aligns across 7 bases. The CDR3 length is 13 residues. Trimming took 7 bases from V and 10 from J; bases not matched to a gene: 12. Germline V lookup: CDR1 SNHLY, CDR2 FYNNEI. The CDR3 sequence is CASIEAGLWGQYF. CDR3 in DNA: TGTGCCAGCATAGAAGCGGGACTGTGGGGCCAGTACTTC.

A few counts support this clonotype. V gene TRBV25-1 combines with J gene TRBJ1-4; 7 nucleotides match TRBD1. J lost 5 bases, V lost 6 bases, and 3 bases had no gene match. The length of the CDR3 is 13 residues. Germline assignment: CDR1 MGHDK and CDR2 SYGVNS. CDR3 in DNA: TGTGCCAGCAGAGACAGGGACAATGAAAAACTGTTTTTT. Its protein product is CASRDRDNEKLFF. Full variable domain (outside the CDR3, taken from reference TRBV25-1 and TRBJ1-4): EADIYQTPRYLVIGTGKKITLECSQTMGHDKMYWYQQDPGMELHLIHYSYGVNSTEKGDLSSESTVSRIRTEHFPLTLESARPSHTSQYLCASRDRDNEKLFFGSGTQLSVL.